Each of the 6 T cell receptor beta chains below was sequenced from the same sample in a study of T cell repertoires in cytomegalovirus infection. TCRdb independently ran MiXCR on the reads; one entry per CDR3 protein. Of 500,000 to 600,000 distinct CDR3 sequences listed, 15% to 20% are singletons. Sequenced sample: CD8+ T cells from PBMCs. Receptors were obtained from a human donor in good health (CMV status not recorded). Some clones in this sample may be carry-over from other donors' samples.

This clonotype was seen many times. The chain combines TRBV12-3 or TRBV12-4 with TRBJ1-5, with 7 bases fitting TRBD1. This CDR3 has 14 amino acids. The V gene end was trimmed by 6 bases and the J gene end by 0 bases; junction bases not matched to a gene: 2. CDR3 DNA sequence: TGTGCCAGCAGACCAGGGGGTAGCAATCAGCCCCAGCATTTT. Protein sequence: CASRPGGSNQPQHF.

In its sample, this clonotype was seen many times. The chain joins TRBV11-2 to TRBJ2-1, with D hard to call. The CDR3 runs to 14 residues. V was clipped by 7 bases and J by 2 bases, with 12 bases between them. Germline CDR1 and CDR2: SGHAT and FQNNGV. The CDR3: CASTQSQAYNEQFF. CDR3 sequence (DNA): TGTGCCAGCACTCAATCCCAAGCCTACAATGAGCAGTTCTTC.

The J gene is TRBJ2-3, the V gene TRBV18; 7 bases are shared with TRBD2. V shed 3 bases, J shed 6 bases, and the junction held 12 bases outside the gene matches. This CDR3 region has 16 residues. Germline CDR1 reads KGHSH; CDR2 reads LQKENI. The chain's CDR3 is CASSPGEGGPEDTQYF. The DNA for the CDR3 is TGTGCCAGCTCACCTGGCGAGGGAGGGCCCGAGGATACGCAGTATTTT.

This clonotype was picked up many times. The chain is built from TRBV6-1 and TRBJ2-5; D ambiguous. The length of the CDR3 is 12 residues. Germline loops: CDR1 MNHNS, CDR2 SASEGT. The ends were cut back, 6 bases at V and 2 bases at J, with 7 bases in the middle. The CDR3 is CASRHLQETQYF. Here the CDR3 DNA reads TGTGCCAGCAGACATTTGCAAGAGACCCAGTACTTC.

A remark on this clonotype: A single base separates this from a much larger clone, so it may be a read error. The chain carries TRBV4-1 and TRBJ2-7; maybe TRBD1 (6 bases). CDR3 length: 16 amino acids. Germline CDR1 reads MGHRA; CDR2 reads YSYEKL. CDR3 loop: CASSQDSAVSEYEQYF. DNA for the CDR3: TGTGCCAGCAGCCAGGACAGCGCGGTTTCTGAGTACGAGCAGTACTTC.

This clonotype was observed at least ten times. V and J are TRBV6-1 and TRBJ1-1; D is unclear. CDR1 is MNHNS and CDR2 is SASEGT in the germline V gene. The CDR3 runs 12 residues. The V gene lost 6 bases and the J gene lost 4 bases, with 9 bases spanning the gap. Written as DNA, the CDR3 is TGTGCCAGCAGCCCTACGGTCACTGAAGCTTTCTTT. Protein sequence: CASSPTVTEAFF.